These 18 T cell receptor beta chains were sequenced from one sample in a study of yellow fever vaccine responses in identical twins. TCRdb independently ran MiXCR on the RT-PCR reads; one entry per CDR3 protein. The sample includes about 20,000 distinct CDR3 sequences, under 75% of them seen just once. The sample here was T cells from blood (PBMCs), unsorted or a sorted subset (not recorded which), taken before or after yellow fever vaccination (not recorded which). The receptors come from a woman in her late teens or twenties who received the yellow fever vaccine.

The chain carries TRBV4-1 and TRBJ1-3; the D gene is possibly TRBD1 (5 bases). There are 16 residues in the CDR3. Trimming left V 4 bases short and J 2 bases short, with 15 bases between. The germline V gene has CDR1 MGHRA and CDR2 YSYEKL. CDR3 in amino acids: CASSPTRAGPGNTIYF. The CDR3 DNA sequence: TGCGCCAGCAGCCCAACGAGGGCAGGGCCTGGAAACACCATATATTTT.

The V call is TRBV11-2, the J call TRBJ2-6, with TRBD1 matching 8 bases. J gave up 3 bases and V 3 bases, and 16 bases lay outside the gene matches. Germline V gives CDR1 SGHAT, CDR2 FQNNGV. This CDR3 region has 20 residues. In DNA, the CDR3 is TGTGCCAGCAGCTTCTTTTCCAGTCCCAGGGGGCGTTTTGGGGCCAACGTCCTGACTTTC. It yields the protein CASSFFSSPRGRFGANVLTF.

The chain carries TRBV18 and TRBJ1-4; D might be TRBD1 (5 bases). The CDR3 totals 14 residues. Trimming stripped 6 bases from V and 6 bases from J, with 14 bases between. CDR1 is KGHSH, CDR2 LQKENI, per germline. Here the CDR3 DNA reads TGTGCCAGCTCGGGTGGGACTATGGATGAAAAACTGTTTTTT. Residues: CASSGGTMDEKLFF.

The rearrangement joins TRBV11-1 to TRBJ2-7; 7 bases are shared with TRBD1. The V segment lost 1 base and the J segment 0 bases; nucleotides outside the gene matches: 3. CDR1 is SGHAT and CDR2 is FQDESV in the germline V gene (reference sequence). The CDR3 totals 15 residues. CDR3 region: CASSLGTGYSYEQYF. The CDR3 nucleotides read TGTGCCAGCAGCTTAGGGACAGGTTACTCCTACGAGCAGTACTTC.

This chain connects TRBV7-6 to TRBJ1-5; D gene uncertain. The V and J ends lost 2 bases and 4 bases respectively, with 15 bases between them. This CDR3 comprises 16 residues. Germline lookup yields CDR1 SGHVS and CDR2 FNYEAQ. The CDR3 DNA reads as TGTGCCAGCAGCTTAAAAGGGTCGCGGTCGAATCAGCCCCAGCATTTT. Protein product: CASSLKGSRSNQPQHF. Full variable domain (rest looked up from reference TRBV7-6 and TRBJ1-5): GAGVSQSPRYKVTKRGQDVALRCDPISGHVSLYWYRQALGQGPEFLTYFNYEAQQDKSGLPNDRFSAERPEGSISTLTIQRTEQRDSAMYRCASSLKGSRSNQPQHFGDGTRLSIL.

Here the CDR3 reads CASSPTSGSADTQYF. The CDR3 DNA is TGTGCCAGCAGCCCCACTAGCGGGAGTGCAGATACGCAGTATTTT. The chain recombines TRBV14 with TRBJ2-3, with 11 positions matching TRBD2. Germline values: CDR1 SGHDN, CDR2 FVKESK. The CDR3 consists of 15 residues. With 4 bases clipped from V and 4 bases from J, the junction kept 4 bases outside the gene matches.

The count of this clonotype is one. The J gene is TRBJ2-2, the V gene TRBV12-3 or TRBV12-4, with D possibly TRBD1 on 6 matching bases. The V end was cut by 4 bases, the J end by 0 bases, with 12 bases between. This CDR3 is built from 16 residues. CDR3 in amino acids: CASSWTGTPNTGELFF. The CDR3 DNA follows: TGTGCCAGCAGTTGGACCGGGACACCGAACACCGGGGAGCTGTTTTTT.

Turning to this clonotype: One junction end disagrees with the germline gene, perhaps due to a read error. This chain uses TRBV7-1 with TRBJ1-1, with D possibly TRBD1 on 5 matching bases. TRBV7-1 is sorted into the ORF group, with uncertain function. The CDR3 runs to 16 residues. The CDR3 coding sequence is TGTGCCAGCAGCCCAGCTGGGACCGCGGGGAACACTGAAGCTTTCTTT. Its translation: CASSPAGTAGNTEAFF.

The chain has TRBV4-1 and TRBJ2-7; possibly TRBD2 for D (6 bases). Trimming took 0 bases from V and 3 from J, leaving 9 bases between them. Per germline, CDR1 MGHRA and CDR2 YSYEKL. This CDR3 is 14 amino acids long. In DNA form, the CDR3 reads TGCGCCAGCAGCCAAGATCTTAGCGGCTACGAGCAGTACTTC. Translation gives CASSQDLSGYEQYF.

V and J are TRBV18 and TRBJ1-1; D gene ambiguous. Trimming pared 6 bases from V and 0 bases from J, leaving 14 bases between. The CDR3 covers 15 residues. Germline V gives CDR1 KGHSH, CDR2 LQKENI. CDR3 residues: CASSLGVILNTEAFF. CDR3 coding DNA: TGTGCCAGCTCCCTCGGAGTTATCCTGAACACTGAAGCTTTCTTT.

This clonotype appeared once. The chain carries TRBV11-2 and TRBJ2-5, with D perhaps TRBD2 (7 bases). V shed 8 bases and J shed 5 bases, with 18 bases lying between them. Germline V gives CDR1 SGHAT, CDR2 FQNNGV. This CDR3 has 14 amino acids. CDR3 sequence: CASAGRGAEETQYF. The DNA for the CDR3 is TGTGCCAGCGCCGGACGGGGGGCGGAGGAGACCCAGTACTTC.

The genes are TRBV27 and TRBJ1-1; 8 bases map to TRBD1. The CDR3 spans 14 residues. The germline CDR1 and CDR2 sequences are MNHEY and SMNVEV (reference sequence). Trimming cost V 5 bases and J 2 bases; bases outside gene matches: 4. CDR3 protein: CASSTGGTNTEAFF. The CDR3 DNA is TGTGCCAGCAGTACAGGGGGGACTAACACTGAAGCTTTCTTT.

The rearrangement joins TRBV20-1 to TRBJ2-1, with D possibly being TRBD2 (6 bases). Germline CDR1 DFQATT, CDR2 SNEGSKA (reference sequence). V gave up 4 bases and J gave up 2 bases, with 15 bases separating them. The CDR3 loop spans 15 amino acids. DNA of the CDR3: TGCAGTGCTATCTTGCAGCGGGCGGCCTACAATGAGCAGTTCTTC. Its protein product is CSAILQRAAYNEQFF.

The chain carries TRBV15 and TRBJ2-7, with 7 bases fitting TRBD1. Losses at the gene ends were 5 bases for V and 2 bases for J; bases not matched to a gene: 9. The CDR3 length is 15 residues. The V gene's germline CDR1 is LNHNV and CDR2 YYDKDF (reference sequence). The CDR3: CATSARDSRAYEQYV. DNA of the CDR3: TGTGCCACCAGCGCCCGGGACAGTAGAGCCTACGAGCAGTACGTC.

The J gene is TRBJ2-3, the V gene TRBV5-1; no reliable D call. CDR3 size: 14 residues. The germline V gene encodes CDR1 SGHRS and CDR2 YFSETQ. V was cut by 4 bases and J by 1 base, with 10 bases left in between. The CDR3 coding sequence is TGCGCCAGCAGCACGTACCACGGCACAGATACGCAGTATTTT. Protein product: CASSTYHGTDTQYF.

The chain carries TRBV4-3 and TRBJ1-1; 7 bases map to TRBD1. J lost 3 bases, V lost 4 bases, and 8 bases had no gene match. This CDR3 comprises 15 residues. Germline loops: CDR1 LGHNA, CDR2 YSLEER. The DNA for the CDR3 is TGCGCCAGCAGCCCCGGAGGCAGGGGGGACACTGAAGCTTTCTTT. Translation: CASSPGGRGDTEAFF.

The CDR3 sequence: CASMGVGSSDTQYF. The CDR3 bases are TGCGCCAGCATGGGAGTTGGGTCTTCGGATACGCAGTATTTT. V gene TRBV5-1 combines with J gene TRBJ2-3, with D tentatively TRBD2 (5 bases). V lost 6 bases and J lost 6, with 17 bases in between. In germline, CDR1 is SGHRS, CDR2 YFSETQ. The length of the CDR3 is 14 residues.

The rearrangement links TRBV11-3 to TRBJ2-3, with D unresolved. Trimming took off 5 bases at V and 4 bases at J, with 16 bases between the two ends. The CDR3 has 15 amino acids. Germline V gene sequence: CDR1 SGHNT, CDR2 YENEEA. CDR3 nucleotide sequence: TGTGCCAGCAGCCGCTCCGGGCCGAAGGCAGATACGCAGTATTTT. Translated: CASSRSGPKADTQYF.